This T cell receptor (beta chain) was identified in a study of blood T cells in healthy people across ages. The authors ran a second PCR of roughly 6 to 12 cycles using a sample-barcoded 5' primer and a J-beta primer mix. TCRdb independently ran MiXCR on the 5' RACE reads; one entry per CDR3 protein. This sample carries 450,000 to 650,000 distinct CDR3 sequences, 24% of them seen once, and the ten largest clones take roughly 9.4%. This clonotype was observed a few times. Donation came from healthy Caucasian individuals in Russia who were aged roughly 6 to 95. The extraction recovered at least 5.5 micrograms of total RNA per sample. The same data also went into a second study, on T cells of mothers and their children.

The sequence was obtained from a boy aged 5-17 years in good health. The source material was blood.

The CDR3 region is CASSLTPGDYNEQFF. As DNA, the CDR3 is TGTGCCAGCAGCTTAACCCCAGGGGACTACAATGAGCAGTTCTTC. The chain joins TRBV7-3 to TRBJ2-1, with D tentatively TRBD1 (6 bases). CDR1 is SGHTA, CDR2 FQGTGA, per germline. This CDR3 contains 15 residues. V was trimmed by 0 bases and J by 3 bases, leaving 9 bases between them.